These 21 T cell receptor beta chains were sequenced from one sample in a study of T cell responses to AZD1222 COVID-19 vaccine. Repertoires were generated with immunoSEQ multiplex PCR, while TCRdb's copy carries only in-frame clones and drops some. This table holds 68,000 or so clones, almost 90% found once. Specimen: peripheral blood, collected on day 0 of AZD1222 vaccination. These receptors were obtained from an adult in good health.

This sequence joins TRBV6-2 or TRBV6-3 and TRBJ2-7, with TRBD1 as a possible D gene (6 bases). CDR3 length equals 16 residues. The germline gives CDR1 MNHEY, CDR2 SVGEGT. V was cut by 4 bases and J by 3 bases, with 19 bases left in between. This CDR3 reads CASSSLRQGLVYEQYF. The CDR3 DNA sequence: TGTGCCAGCAGTTCCCTGAGGCAGGGGTTGGTCTACGAGCAGTACTTC.

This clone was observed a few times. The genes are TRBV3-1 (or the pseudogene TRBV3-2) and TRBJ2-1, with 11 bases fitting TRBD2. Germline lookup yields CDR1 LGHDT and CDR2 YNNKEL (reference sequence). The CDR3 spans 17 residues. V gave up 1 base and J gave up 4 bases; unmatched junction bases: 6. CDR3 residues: CASSQGTSGSRYNEQFF. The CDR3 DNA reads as TGTGCCAGCAGCCAAGGCACTAGCGGGAGCCGGTACAATGAGCAGTTCTTC.

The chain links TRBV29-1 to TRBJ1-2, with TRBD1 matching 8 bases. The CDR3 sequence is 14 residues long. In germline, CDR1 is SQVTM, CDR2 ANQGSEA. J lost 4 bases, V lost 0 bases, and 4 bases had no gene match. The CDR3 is CSVEDGQGLYGYTF. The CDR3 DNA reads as TGCAGCGTTGAAGATGGACAGGGTCTCTATGGCTACACCTTC.

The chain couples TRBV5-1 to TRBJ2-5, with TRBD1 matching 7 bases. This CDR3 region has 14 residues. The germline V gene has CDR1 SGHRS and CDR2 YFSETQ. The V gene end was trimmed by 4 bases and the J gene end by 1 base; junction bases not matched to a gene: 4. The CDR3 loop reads CASSGWTGQETQYF. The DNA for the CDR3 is TGCGCCAGCAGCGGATGGACAGGCCAAGAGACCCAGTACTTC.

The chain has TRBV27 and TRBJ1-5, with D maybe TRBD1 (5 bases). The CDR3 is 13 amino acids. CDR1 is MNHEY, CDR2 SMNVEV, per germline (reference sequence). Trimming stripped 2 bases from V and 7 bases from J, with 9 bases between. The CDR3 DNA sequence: TGTGCCAGCAGTTTAGGGGGGTACCAGCCCCAGCATTTT. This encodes CASSLGGYQPQHF.

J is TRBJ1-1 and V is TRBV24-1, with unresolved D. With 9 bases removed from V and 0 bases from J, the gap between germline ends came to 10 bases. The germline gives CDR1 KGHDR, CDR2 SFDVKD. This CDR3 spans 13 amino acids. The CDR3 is CATQKRMNTEAFF. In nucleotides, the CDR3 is TGTGCCACCCAAAAGAGAATGAACACTGAAGCTTTCTTT.

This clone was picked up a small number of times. CDR3 DNA: TGTGCCAGTAGTAGCTTAAGCGAGACGGCTGAAGCTTTCTTT. Translated: CASSSLSETAEAFF. The chain has TRBV19 and TRBJ1-1, with D uncertain. Germline V gene sequence: CDR1 LNHDA, CDR2 SQIVND (reference sequence). V lost 4 bases, J lost 6 bases, and 15 bases lay in between. This CDR3 is 14 amino acids long. Supplemented by reference TRBV19 and TRBJ1-1, the full variable domain reads DGGITQSPKYLFRKEGQNVTLSCEQNLNHDAMYWYRQDPGQGLRLIYYSQIVNDFQKGDIAEGYSVSREKKESFPLTVTSAQKNPTAFYLCASSSLSETAEAFFGQGTRLTVV.

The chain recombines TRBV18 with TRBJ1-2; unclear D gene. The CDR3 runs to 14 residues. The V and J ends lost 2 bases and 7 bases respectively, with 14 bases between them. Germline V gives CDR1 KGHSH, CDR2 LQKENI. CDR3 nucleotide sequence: TGTGCCAGCTCACCAATCGCCCGGGGAGGTGGCTACACCTTC. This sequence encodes CASSPIARGGGYTF.

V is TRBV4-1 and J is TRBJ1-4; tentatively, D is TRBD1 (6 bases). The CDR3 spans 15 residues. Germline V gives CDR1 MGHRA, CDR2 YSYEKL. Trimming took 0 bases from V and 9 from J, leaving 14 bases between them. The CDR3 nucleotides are TGCGCCAGCAGCCAAGAAGGAGAATGGGGGCAAAAACTGTTTTTT. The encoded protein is CASSQEGEWGQKLFF.

The CDR3 sequence is CASSLGRVNTEAFF. In DNA form, the CDR3 reads TGTGCCAGCAGCTTGGGTCGGGTTAACACTGAAGCTTTCTTT. The chain has TRBV5-4 and TRBJ1-1, with D unclear. The CDR3 extends over 14 amino acids. Germline V gives CDR1 SGHNT, CDR2 YYREEE (reference sequence). V dropped 0 bases and J dropped 2 bases, with 8 bases sitting between them.

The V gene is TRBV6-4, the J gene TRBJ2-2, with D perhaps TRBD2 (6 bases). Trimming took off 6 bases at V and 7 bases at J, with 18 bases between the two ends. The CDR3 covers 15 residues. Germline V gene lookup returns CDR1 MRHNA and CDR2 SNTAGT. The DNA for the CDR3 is TGTGCCAGCAGACCCCAAAGCGGGTCCGTCGGGGAGCTGTTTTTT. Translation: CASRPQSGSVGELFF.

The CDR3 loop is CASRLTGYTEAFF. For the CDR3, the DNA is TGTGCCAGCAGACTGACAGGGTACACTGAAGCTTTCTTT. The genes are TRBV12-3 or TRBV12-4 and TRBJ1-1; 7 positions match TRBD1. The V and J ends lost 6 bases and 3 bases, in that order; junction bases with no gene match: 4. The CDR3 has 13 residues.

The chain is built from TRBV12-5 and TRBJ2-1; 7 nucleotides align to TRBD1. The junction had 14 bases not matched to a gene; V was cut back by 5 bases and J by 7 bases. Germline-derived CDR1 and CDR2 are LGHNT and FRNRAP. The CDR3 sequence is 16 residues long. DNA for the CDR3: TGTGCTAGTGGTACCTACAGGGGTGTCTGGGTGAATGAGCAGTTCTTC. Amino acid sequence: CASGTYRGVWVNEQFF.

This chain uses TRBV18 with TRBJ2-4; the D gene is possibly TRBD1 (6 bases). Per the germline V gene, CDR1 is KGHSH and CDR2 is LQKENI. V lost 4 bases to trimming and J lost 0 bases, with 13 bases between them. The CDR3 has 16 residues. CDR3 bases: TGTGCCAGCTCACAGAGACAGGTGGAAGCCAAAAACATTCAGTACTTC. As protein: CASSQRQVEAKNIQYF.

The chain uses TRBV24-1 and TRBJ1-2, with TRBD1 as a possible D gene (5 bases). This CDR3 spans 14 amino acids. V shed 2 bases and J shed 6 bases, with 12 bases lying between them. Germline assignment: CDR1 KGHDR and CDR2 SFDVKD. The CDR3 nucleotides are TGTGCCACCAGTGATTATCGACAGCCCGATGGCTACACCTTC. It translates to CATSDYRQPDGYTF.

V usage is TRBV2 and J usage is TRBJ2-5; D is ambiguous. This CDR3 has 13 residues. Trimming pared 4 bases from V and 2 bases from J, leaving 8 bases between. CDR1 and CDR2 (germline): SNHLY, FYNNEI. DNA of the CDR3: TGTGCCAGCAGTGGAAACAGACAAGAGACCCAGTACTTC. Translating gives CASSGNRQETQYF.

The DNA for the CDR3 is TGTGCCAGCCCCCCGCTGGGAATCTCTGGGGCCAACGTCCTGACTTTC. Translated, it gives CASPPLGISGANVLTF. This chain links TRBV18 with TRBJ2-6, with D uncertain. CDR1 and CDR2 (germline): KGHSH, LQKENI. This CDR3 is built from 16 residues. V lost 8 bases and J lost 0, with 14 bases in between.

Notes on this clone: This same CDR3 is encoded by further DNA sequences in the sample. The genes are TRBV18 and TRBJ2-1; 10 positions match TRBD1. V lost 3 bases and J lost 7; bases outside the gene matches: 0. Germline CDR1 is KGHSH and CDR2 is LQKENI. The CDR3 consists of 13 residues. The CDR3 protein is CASSPGQGNEQFF. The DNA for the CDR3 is TGTGCCAGCTCACCGGGACAGGGGAATGAGCAGTTCTTC.

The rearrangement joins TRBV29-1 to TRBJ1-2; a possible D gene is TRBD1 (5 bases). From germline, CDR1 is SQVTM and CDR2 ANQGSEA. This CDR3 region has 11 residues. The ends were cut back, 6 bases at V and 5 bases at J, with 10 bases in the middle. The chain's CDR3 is CSVDRGYGYTF. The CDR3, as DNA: TGCAGCGTGGATAGGGGTTATGGCTACACCTTC.

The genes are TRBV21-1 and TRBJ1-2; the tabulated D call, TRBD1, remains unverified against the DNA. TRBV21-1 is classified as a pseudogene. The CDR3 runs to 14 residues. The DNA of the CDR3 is TGTGCCAGCAGCCGGCGGACAGCGGCCTATGGCTACACCTTC. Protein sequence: CASSRRTAAYGYTF.

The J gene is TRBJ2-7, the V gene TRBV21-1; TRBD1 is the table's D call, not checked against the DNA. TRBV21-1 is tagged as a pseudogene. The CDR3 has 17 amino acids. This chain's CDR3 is CASSTTRTALGVDEQYF. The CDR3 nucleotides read TGTGCCAGCAGCACCACGAGGACAGCTTTGGGAGTCGACGAGCAGTACTTC.